This TCR beta chain was identified in a study of cytomegalovirus exposure and HLA in healthy donors. Whole-study context: Earlier, approximately 110 million unique TCR beta sequences were recovered from about 179 million T cells by an analysis. Study-level findings and limits: Across HLA loci, a later analysis found differing TCR association rates, with DRB1 most and HLA-C fewest. Follow-up analysis later connected one missense variant in DCLRE1C with trimming of TCR beta V- and J-genes.

Primers for the PCR totalled 60 Vbeta and 13 Jbeta. Sequencing was performed with immunoSEQ multiplex PCR; in TCRdb, only in-frame clones are kept and a portion is missing. The data show roughly 130,000 clones, almost 85% seen once. V lost 4 bases and J 2 bases, leaving 11 bases between the germline ends. The CDR3 is 14 amino acids. Germline V gene data show CDR1 as WNHNN and CDR2 as SYGVQD (reference sequence). As concerns this clone: The antigen remains undetermined.

This TCR derives from a boy between 2 and 10 years old in good health and CMV-seronegative. Sequences were obtained from PBMCs. This chain joins TRBV10-1 and TRBJ1-1; D is undetermined. The CDR3 loop reads CASSGLQPNTEAFF. The CDR3 DNA is TGCGCCAGCAGTGGGTTACAGCCCAACACTGAAGCTTTCTTT.